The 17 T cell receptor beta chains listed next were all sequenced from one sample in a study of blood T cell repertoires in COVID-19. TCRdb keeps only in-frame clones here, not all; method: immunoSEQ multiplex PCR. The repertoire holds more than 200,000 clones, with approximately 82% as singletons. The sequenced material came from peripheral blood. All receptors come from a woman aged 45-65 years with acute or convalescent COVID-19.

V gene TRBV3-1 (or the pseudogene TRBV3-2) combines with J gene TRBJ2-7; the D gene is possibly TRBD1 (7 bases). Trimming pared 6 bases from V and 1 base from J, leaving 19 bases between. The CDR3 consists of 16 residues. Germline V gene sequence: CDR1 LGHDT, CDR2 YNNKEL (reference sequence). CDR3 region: CASRLGSRGASYEQYF. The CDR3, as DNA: TGTGCCAGCAGACTAGGCAGCAGGGGGGCATCCTACGAGCAGTACTTC.

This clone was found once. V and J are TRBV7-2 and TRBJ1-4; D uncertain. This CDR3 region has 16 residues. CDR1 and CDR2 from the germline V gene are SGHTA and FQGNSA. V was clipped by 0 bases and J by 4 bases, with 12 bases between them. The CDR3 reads CASSLAQVAVNEKLFF. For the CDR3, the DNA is TGTGCCAGCAGCTTAGCGCAGGTGGCTGTTAATGAAAAACTGTTTTTT.

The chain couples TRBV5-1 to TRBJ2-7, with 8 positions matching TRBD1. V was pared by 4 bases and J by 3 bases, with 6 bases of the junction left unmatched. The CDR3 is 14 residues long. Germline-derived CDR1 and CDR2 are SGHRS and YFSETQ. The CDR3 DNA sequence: TGCGCCAGCAGCCCCGGGACAGGACTCTACGAGCAGTACTTC. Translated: CASSPGTGLYEQYF.

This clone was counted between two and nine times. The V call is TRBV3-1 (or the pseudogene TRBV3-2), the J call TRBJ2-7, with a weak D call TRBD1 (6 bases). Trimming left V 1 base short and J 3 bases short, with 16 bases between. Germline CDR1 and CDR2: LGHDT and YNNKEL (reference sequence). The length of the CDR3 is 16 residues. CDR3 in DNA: TGTGCCAGCAGCCAAGGAGGTGGGTACAGGGACTACGAGCAGTACTTC. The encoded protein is CASSQGGGYRDYEQYF.

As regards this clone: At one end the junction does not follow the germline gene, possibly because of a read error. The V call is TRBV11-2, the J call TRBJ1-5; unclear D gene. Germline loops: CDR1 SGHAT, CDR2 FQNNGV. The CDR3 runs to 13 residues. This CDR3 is CASSLGLGGHSYF. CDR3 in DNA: TGTGCCAGCAGCTTAGGGTTAGGCGGTCATTCGTATTTT. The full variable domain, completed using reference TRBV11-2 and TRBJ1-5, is EAGVAQSPRYKIIEKRQSVAFWCNPISGHATLYWYQQILGQGPKLLIQFQNNGVVDDSQLPKDRFSAERLKGVDSTLKIQPAKLEDSAVYLCASSLGLGGHSYFGDGTRLSIL.

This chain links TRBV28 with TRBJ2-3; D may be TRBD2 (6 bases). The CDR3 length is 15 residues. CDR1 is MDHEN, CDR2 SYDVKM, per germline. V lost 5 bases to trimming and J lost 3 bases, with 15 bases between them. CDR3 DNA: TGTGCCAGCAGTAGGCCGGGAGCGGGTACAGATACGCAGTATTTT. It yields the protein CASSRPGAGTDTQYF.

CDR3 DNA sequence: TGTGCCAGCAGCGGACTAGCGGGAGTGGAGCAGTTCTTC. This gives the protein CASSGLAGVEQFF. The chain combines TRBV2 with TRBJ2-1; TRBD2 matches at 13 bases. J was trimmed by 10 bases and V by 6 bases; bases with no gene match: 3. The CDR3 contains 13 residues. Germline lookup yields CDR1 SNHLY and CDR2 FYNNEI. Full variable domain (remainder filled in from reference TRBV2 and TRBJ2-1): EPEVTQTPSHQVTQMGQEVILRCVPISNHLYFYWYRQILGQKVEFLVSFYNNEISEKSEIFDDQFSVERPDGSNFTLKIRSTKLEDSAMYFCASSGLAGVEQFFGPGTRLTVL.

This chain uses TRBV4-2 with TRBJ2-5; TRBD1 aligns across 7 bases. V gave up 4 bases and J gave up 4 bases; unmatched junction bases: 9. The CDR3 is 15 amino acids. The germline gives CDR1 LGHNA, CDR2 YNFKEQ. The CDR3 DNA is TGTGCCAGCAGCCCCTGGGACAGTGAAACAGAGACCCAGTACTTC. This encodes CASSPWDSETETQYF.

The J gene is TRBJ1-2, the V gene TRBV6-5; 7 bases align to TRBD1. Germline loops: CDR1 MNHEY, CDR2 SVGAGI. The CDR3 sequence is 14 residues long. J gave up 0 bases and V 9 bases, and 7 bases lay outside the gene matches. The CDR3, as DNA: TGTGCCAGTGTGGACAGGCAAGCTAACTATGGCTACACCTTC. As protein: CASVDRQANYGYTF.

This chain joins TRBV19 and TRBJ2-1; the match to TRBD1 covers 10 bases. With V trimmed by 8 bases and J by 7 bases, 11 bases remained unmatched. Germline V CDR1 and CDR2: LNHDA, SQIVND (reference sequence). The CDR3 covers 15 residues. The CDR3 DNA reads TGTGCCAGTGCTATCCCGGGACAGGGGACGAATGAGCAGTTCTTC. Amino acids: CASAIPGQGTNEQFF.

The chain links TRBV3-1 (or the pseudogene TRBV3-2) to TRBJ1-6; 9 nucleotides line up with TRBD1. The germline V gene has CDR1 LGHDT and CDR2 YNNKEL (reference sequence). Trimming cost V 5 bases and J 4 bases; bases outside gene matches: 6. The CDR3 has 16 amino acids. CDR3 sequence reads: CASSVRGTGYNSPLHF. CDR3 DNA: TGTGCCAGCAGCGTACGCGGGACAGGGTATAATTCACCCCTCCACTTT.

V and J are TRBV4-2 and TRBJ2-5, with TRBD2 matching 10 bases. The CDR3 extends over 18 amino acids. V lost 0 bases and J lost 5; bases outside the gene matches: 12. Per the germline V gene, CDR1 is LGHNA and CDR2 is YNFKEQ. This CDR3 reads CASSQEPGASGRSETQYF. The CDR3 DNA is TGTGCCAGCAGCCAAGAGCCCGGGGCTAGCGGGAGATCGGAGACCCAGTACTTC.

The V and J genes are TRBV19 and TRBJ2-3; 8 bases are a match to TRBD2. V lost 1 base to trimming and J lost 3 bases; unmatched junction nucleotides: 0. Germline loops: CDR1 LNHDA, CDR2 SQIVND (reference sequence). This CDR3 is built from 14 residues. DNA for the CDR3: TGTGCCAGTAGTATAGGACTAGCGACAGATACGCAGTATTTT. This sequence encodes CASSIGLATDTQYF. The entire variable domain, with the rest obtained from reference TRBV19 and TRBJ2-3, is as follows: DGGITQSPKYLFRKEGQNVTLSCEQNLNHDAMYWYRQDPGQGLRLIYYSQIVNDFQKGDIAEGYSVSREKKESFPLTVTSAQKNPTAFYLCASSIGLATDTQYFGPGTRLTVL.

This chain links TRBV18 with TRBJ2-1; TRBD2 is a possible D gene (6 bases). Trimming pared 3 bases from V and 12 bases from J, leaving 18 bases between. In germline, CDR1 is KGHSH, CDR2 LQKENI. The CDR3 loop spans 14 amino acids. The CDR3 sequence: CASSPSLDNGGQFF. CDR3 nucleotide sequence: TGTGCCAGCTCACCCTCGTTGGATAACGGGGGGCAGTTCTTC.

CDR3 in DNA: TGTGCCAGTAGTATAGATCTCAAGGGGCTATATGGCTACACCTTC. It yields the protein CASSIDLKGLYGYTF. This rearrangement joins TRBV19 to TRBJ1-2, with D possibly matching TRBD1 (5 bases). V was trimmed by 0 bases and J by 5 bases, leaving 13 bases between them. The CDR3 runs 15 residues. The germline gives CDR1 LNHDA, CDR2 SQIVND (reference sequence).

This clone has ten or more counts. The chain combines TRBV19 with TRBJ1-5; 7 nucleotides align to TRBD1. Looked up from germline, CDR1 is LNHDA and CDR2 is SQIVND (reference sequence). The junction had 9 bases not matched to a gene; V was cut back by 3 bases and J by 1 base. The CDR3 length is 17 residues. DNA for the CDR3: TGTGCCAGTAGTATTAGGGGGACAGCTGTCAGCAATCAGCCCCAGCATTTT. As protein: CASSIRGTAVSNQPQHF.

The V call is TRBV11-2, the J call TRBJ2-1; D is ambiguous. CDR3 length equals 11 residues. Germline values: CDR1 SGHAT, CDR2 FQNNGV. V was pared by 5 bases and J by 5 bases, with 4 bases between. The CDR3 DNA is TGTGCCAGCAGCCAGAACAATGAGCAGTTCTTC. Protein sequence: CASSQNNEQFF.